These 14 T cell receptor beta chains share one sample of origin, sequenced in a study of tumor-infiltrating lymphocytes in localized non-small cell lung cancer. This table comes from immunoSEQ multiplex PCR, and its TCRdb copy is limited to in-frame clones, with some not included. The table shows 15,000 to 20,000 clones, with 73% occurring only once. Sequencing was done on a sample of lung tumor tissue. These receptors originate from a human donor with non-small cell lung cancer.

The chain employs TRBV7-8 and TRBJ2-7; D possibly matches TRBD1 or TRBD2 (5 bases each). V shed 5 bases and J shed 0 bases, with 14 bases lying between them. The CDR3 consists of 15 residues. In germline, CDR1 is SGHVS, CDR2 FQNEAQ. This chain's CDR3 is CASSPRDGSSYEQYF. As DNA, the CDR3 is TGTGCCAGCAGCCCCCGGGACGGCAGCTCCTACGAGCAGTACTTC. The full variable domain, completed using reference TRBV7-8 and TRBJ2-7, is GAGVSQSPRYKVAKRGQDVALRCDPISGHVSLFWYQQALGQGPEFLTYFQNEAQLDKSGLPSDRFFAERPEGSVSTLKIQRTQQEDSAVYLCASSPRDGSSYEQYFGPGTRLTVT.

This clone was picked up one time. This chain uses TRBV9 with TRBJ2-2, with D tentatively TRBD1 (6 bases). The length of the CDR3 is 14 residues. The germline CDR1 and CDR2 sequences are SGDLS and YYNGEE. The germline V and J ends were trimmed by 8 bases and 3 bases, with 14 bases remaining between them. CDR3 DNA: TGTGCCAGTCGAGGGGCAGGGGACACCGGGGAGCTGTTTTTT. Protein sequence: CASRGAGDTGELFF. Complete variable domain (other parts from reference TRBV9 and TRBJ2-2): DSGVTQTPKHLITATGQRVTLRCSPRSGDLSVYWYQQSLDQGLQFLIQYYNGEERAKGNILERFSAQQFPDLHSELNLSSLELGDSALYFCASRGAGDTGELFFGEGSRLTVL.

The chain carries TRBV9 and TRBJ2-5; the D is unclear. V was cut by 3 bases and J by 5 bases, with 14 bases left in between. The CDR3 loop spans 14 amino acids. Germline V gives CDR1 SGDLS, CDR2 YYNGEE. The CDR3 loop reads CASSAGKDRETQYF. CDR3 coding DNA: TGTGCCAGCAGCGCGGGCAAAGATCGGGAGACCCAGTACTTC.

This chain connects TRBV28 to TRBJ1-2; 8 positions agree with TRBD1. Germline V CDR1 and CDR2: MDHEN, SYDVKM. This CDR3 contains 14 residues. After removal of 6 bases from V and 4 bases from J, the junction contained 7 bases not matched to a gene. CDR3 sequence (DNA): TGTGCCAGCAGCCGACAGGGGAGAGGCTATGGCTACACCTTC. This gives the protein CASSRQGRGYGYTF.

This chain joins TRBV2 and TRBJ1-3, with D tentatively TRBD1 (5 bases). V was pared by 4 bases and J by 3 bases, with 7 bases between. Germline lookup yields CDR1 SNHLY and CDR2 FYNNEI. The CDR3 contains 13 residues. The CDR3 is CASSGQIGNTIYF. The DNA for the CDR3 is TGTGCCAGCAGTGGACAGATTGGAAACACCATATATTTT.

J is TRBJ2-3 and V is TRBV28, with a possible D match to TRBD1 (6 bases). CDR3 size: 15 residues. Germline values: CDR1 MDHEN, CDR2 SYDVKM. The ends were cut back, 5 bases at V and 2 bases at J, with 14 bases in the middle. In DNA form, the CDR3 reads TGTGCCAGCAGTAGGGACAAGGGGACCACAGATACGCAGTATTTT. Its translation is CASSRDKGTTDTQYF.

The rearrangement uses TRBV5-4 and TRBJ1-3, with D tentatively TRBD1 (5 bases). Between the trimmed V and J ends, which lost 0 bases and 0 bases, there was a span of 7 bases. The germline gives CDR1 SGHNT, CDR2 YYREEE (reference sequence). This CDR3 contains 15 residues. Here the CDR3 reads CASSLGGLSGNTIYF. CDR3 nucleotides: TGTGCCAGCAGCTTGGGGGGACTCTCTGGAAACACCATATATTTT.

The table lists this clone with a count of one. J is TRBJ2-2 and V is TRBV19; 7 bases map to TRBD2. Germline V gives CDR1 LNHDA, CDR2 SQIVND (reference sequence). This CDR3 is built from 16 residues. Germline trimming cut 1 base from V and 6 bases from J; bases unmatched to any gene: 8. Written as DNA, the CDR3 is TGTGCCAGTAGTATAGGGAAGCGGGAATGGGCCGGGGAGCTGTTTTTT. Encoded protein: CASSIGKREWAGELFF.

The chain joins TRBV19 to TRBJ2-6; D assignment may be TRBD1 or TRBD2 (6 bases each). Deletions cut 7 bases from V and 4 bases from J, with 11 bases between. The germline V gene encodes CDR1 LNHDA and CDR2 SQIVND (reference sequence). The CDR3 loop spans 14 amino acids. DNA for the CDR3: TGTGCCAGTAAGGGGGGTCCCGGGGCCAACGTCCTGACTTTC. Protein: CASKGGPGANVLTF.

CDR3 loop: CASNGQGVTGNTIYF. CDR3 nucleotides: TGTGCCAGCAACGGACAGGGGGTTACTGGAAACACCATATATTTT. The chain is built from TRBV6-6 and TRBJ1-3, with TRBD1 identical over 10 bases. Germline CDR1 is MNHNY and CDR2 is SVGAGI (reference sequence). CDR3 length equals 15 residues. Trimming removed 7 bases from V and 2 bases from J; junction bases left unmatched: 5.

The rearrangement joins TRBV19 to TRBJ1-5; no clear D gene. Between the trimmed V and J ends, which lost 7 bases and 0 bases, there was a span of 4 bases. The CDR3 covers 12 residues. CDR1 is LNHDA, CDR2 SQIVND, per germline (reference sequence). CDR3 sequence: CASTSSNQPQHF. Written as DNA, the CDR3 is TGTGCCAGTACTAGTAGCAATCAGCCCCAGCATTTT.

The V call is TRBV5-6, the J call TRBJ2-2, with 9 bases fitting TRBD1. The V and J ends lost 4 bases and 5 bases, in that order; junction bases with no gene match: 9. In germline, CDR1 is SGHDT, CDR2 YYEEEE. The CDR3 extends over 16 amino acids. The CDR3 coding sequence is TGTGCCAGCAGCCTGTATACAGGGGGCCTGACCGGGGAGCTGTTTTTT. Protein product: CASSLYTGGLTGELFF.

As DNA, the CDR3 is TGTGCCTGGAGTAAGCAGGGGATAAATGAAAAACTGTTTTTT. Its translation: CAWSKQGINEKLFF. The chain joins TRBV30 to TRBJ1-4, with D perhaps TRBD1 (6 bases). This CDR3 has 14 residues. Deletions cut 2 bases from V and 5 bases from J, with 12 bases between. CDR1 and CDR2 from the germline V gene are GTSNPN and SVGIG (reference sequence). The full variable domain, with the rest looked up from reference TRBV30 and TRBJ1-4, is SQTIHQWPATLVQPVGSPLSLECTVEGTSNPNLYWYRQAAGRGLQLLFYSVGIGQISSEVPQNLSASRPQDRQFILSSKKLLLSDSGFYLCAWSKQGINEKLFFGSGTQLSVL.

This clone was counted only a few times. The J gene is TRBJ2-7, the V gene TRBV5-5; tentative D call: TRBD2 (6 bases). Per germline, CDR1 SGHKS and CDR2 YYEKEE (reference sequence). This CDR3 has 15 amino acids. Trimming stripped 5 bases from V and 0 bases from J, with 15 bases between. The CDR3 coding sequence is TGTGCCAGCAGTGTGGACGCGGGACCCTCCTACGAGCAGTACTTC. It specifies CASSVDAGPSYEQYF.